These T cell receptor beta chains were read from a single sample in a study of blood T cell repertoires in COVID-19. Data came from immunoSEQ multiplex PCR; TCRdb stores just in-frame clones and leaves some out. The table lists under 500,000 clones, 85% to 90% of them singletons. The sequencing input was PBMCs or T cells enriched from blood (not recorded which). These receptors all come from a man between 25 and 39 years old who had recovered from COVID-19. The CDR3 runs from the conserved cysteine through the conserved F or W. Each record gives: J gene, V gene, D gene, clone size, CDR3 DNA, CDR3 protein. A D gene is named only where the DNA matches it firmly. Not all rows give a size; the values are once, few, many and, for expanded clones, a class.

j_gene: TRBJ2-1
v_gene: TRBV29-1
d_gene: NA
abundance: NA
CDR3nt: TGCAGCTCCGACCCCGGGAGTGACCCCAATGAGCAGTTCTTC
CDR3aa: CSSDPGSDPNEQFF

j_gene: TRBJ2-7
v_gene: TRBV18
d_gene: TRBD2
abundance: NA
CDR3nt: TGTGCCAGCTCACGGGAACTAGCGGGAGGTTCCGAGCAGTACTTC
CDR3aa: CASSRELAGGSEQYF

j_gene: TRBJ2-7
v_gene: TRBV7-2
d_gene: TRBD2
abundance: NA
CDR3nt: TGTGCCAGCAGCCCTGGGGTAGCGGGAGACTACGAGCAGTACTTC
CDR3aa: CASSPGVAGDYEQYF

j_gene: TRBJ2-2
v_gene: TRBV19
d_gene: NA
abundance: NA
CDR3nt: TGTGCCAGTAGTCGGAGACCGGCGAACACCGGGGAGCTGTTTTTT
CDR3aa: CASSRRPANTGELFF

j_gene: TRBJ1-3
v_gene: TRBV5-1
d_gene: NA
abundance: NA
CDR3nt: TGCGCCAGCAGCTTGGGGGCTGTCGGAAACACCATATATTTT
CDR3aa: CASSLGAVGNTIYF

j_gene: TRBJ2-2
v_gene: TRBV24-1
d_gene: NA
abundance: NA
CDR3nt: TGTGCCACCAGTGATGTCGGACAGCCAAACACCGGGGAGCTGTTTTTT
CDR3aa: CATSDVGQPNTGELFF

j_gene: TRBJ2-1
v_gene: TRBV27
d_gene: TRBD1
abundance: NA
CDR3nt: TGTGCCAGCAGCATACAGGGGGCGCCCAATGAGCAGTTCTTC
CDR3aa: CASSIQGAPNEQFF

j_gene: TRBJ1-2
v_gene: TRBV5-1
d_gene: TRBD1
abundance: NA
CDR3nt: TGCGCCAGCAGCCTCCCCGGGACAGGGGCCAACTATGGCTACACCTTC
CDR3aa: CASSLPGTGANYGYTF

j_gene: TRBJ1-2
v_gene: TRBV10-2
d_gene: NA
abundance: NA
CDR3nt: TGCGCCAGCAGTGAGACGGCCAAGGAGACTGGCTACACCTTC
CDR3aa: CASSETAKETGYTF

j_gene: TRBJ1-5
v_gene: TRBV12-5
d_gene: TRBD1
abundance: NA
CDR3nt: TGTGCTAGTACGGGACAGCTTGATCAGCCCCAGCATTTT
CDR3aa: CASTGQLDQPQHF

j_gene: TRBJ2-1
v_gene: TRBV28
d_gene: TRBD2
abundance: NA
CDR3nt: TGTGCCAGCAGTCTACCTAGCGGGAGCGGCTGGAATGAGCAGTTCTTC
CDR3aa: CASSLPSGSGWNEQFF

j_gene: TRBJ1-2
v_gene: TRBV6-5
d_gene: NA
abundance: NA
CDR3nt: TGTGCCAGCAGTTACTCGGAGGACTATGGCTACACCTTC
CDR3aa: CASSYSEDYGYTF

j_gene: TRBJ1-2
v_gene: TRBV24-1
d_gene: NA
abundance: NA
CDR3nt: TGTGCCACCAGTGATTTCAGGGGTGGCTACACCTTC
CDR3aa: CATSDFRGGYTF

j_gene: TRBJ2-7
v_gene: TRBV5-4
d_gene: NA
abundance: NA
CDR3nt: TGTGCCAGCAGCTTGAGCGGTTACGAGCAGTACTTC
CDR3aa: CASSLSGYEQYF

j_gene: TRBJ2-1
v_gene: TRBV18
d_gene: NA
abundance: NA
CDR3nt: TGTGCCAGCTCAGTCCCTCGGGGGGCGCGGGATGAGCAGTTCTTC
CDR3aa: CASSVPRGARDEQFF

j_gene: TRBJ1-6
v_gene: TRBV3-1/TRBV3-2
d_gene: TRBD1
abundance: NA
CDR3nt: TGTGCCAGCAGCCCCTCATCCGGGACAGGGTATAATTCACCCCTCCACTTT
CDR3aa: CASSPSSGTGYNSPLHF

j_gene: TRBJ1-1
v_gene: TRBV4-1
d_gene: TRBD1
abundance: NA
CDR3nt: TGCGCCAGCAGCCAAGCCGGACAGGGTAACACTGAAGCTTTCTTT
CDR3aa: CASSQAGQGNTEAFF

j_gene: TRBJ2-7
v_gene: TRBV29-1
d_gene: NA
abundance: NA
CDR3nt: TGCAGCGTCAAACAGGGATCTGCGCAGTACTTC
CDR3aa: CSVKQGSAQYF

j_gene: TRBJ2-6
v_gene: TRBV18
d_gene: TRBD1
abundance: NA
CDR3nt: TGTGCCAGCTCACCAGGGATTTCAGACAGGGGAAGAATTCCTTCTTCTGGGGCCAACGTCCTGACTTTC
CDR3aa: CASSPGISDRGRIPSSGANVLTF

j_gene: TRBJ1-1
v_gene: TRBV21-1
d_gene: NA
abundance: NA
CDR3nt: TGTGCCAGCAGCAAAGATAGTAGGGACAAAGGACCTGAAGCTTTCTTT
CDR3aa: CASSKDSRDKGPEAFF

j_gene: TRBJ2-2
v_gene: TRBV5-1
d_gene: NA
abundance: NA
CDR3nt: TGCGCCAGCAGCTTGGGACTTCGGGAGCTGTTTTTT
CDR3aa: CASSLGLRELFF

j_gene: TRBJ1-4
v_gene: TRBV6-2/TRBV6-3
d_gene: TRBD1
abundance: NA
CDR3nt: TGTGCCAGCAGCCCCCGGGACAGGAAAAATGAAAAACTGTTTTTT
CDR3aa: CASSPRDRKNEKLFF

j_gene: TRBJ2-7
v_gene: TRBV24-1
d_gene: TRBD2
abundance: once
CDR3nt: TGTGCCACCAGACTGGGCGGGAGCGTCTACGAGCAGTACTTC
CDR3aa: CATRLGGSVYEQYF

j_gene: TRBJ2-7
v_gene: TRBV28
d_gene: TRBD2
abundance: once
CDR3nt: TGTGCCAGCACCCCTAGCGGCTACGAGCAGTACTTC
CDR3aa: CASTPSGYEQYF

j_gene: TRBJ2-3
v_gene: TRBV5-3
d_gene: NA
abundance: NA
CDR3nt: TGTGTCAGAAGCTTGGTAGAATCAACTAGCACAGATACGCAGTATTTT
CDR3aa: CVRSLVESTSTDTQYF

j_gene: TRBJ1-4
v_gene: TRBV7-5
d_gene: NA
abundance: NA
CDR3nt: TGTGTCAGAAGTTTTTACGCTGGAGCTTTGGCGGAAAAACTGTTTTTT
CDR3aa: CVRSFYAGALAEKLFF

j_gene: TRBJ1-2
v_gene: TRBV5-5
d_gene: NA
abundance: NA
CDR3nt: TGTGCCAGCAGCTTGTGGCAGGGTTTTTCTGGTGGCTACACCTTC
CDR3aa: CASSLWQGFSGGYTF

j_gene: TRBJ2-6
v_gene: TRBV5-1
d_gene: NA
abundance: NA
CDR3nt: TGCGCCAGCAGCTTGGATCCAGCGCCAAGCGTCCTGACTTTC
CDR3aa: CASSLDPAPSVLTF

j_gene: TRBJ2-2
v_gene: TRBV4-1
d_gene: NA
abundance: NA
CDR3nt: TGCGCCAGCAGCCAAGATCCACTCGGACTGAACACCGGGGAGCTGTTTTTT
CDR3aa: CASSQDPLGLNTGELFF

j_gene: TRBJ2-4
v_gene: TRBV7-8
d_gene: TRBD1
abundance: NA
CDR3nt: TGTGCCAGCAGCCTGCAGGGGGCCCAAAACATTCAGTACTTC
CDR3aa: CASSLQGAQNIQYF

j_gene: TRBJ2-1
v_gene: TRBV7-8
d_gene: TRBD2
abundance: NA
CDR3nt: TGTGCCAGCAGCTTAAGGCTAGCGGCAAACAATGAGCAGTTCTTC
CDR3aa: CASSLRLAANNEQFF

j_gene: TRBJ1-1
v_gene: TRBV7-2
d_gene: NA
abundance: NA
CDR3nt: TGTGCCAGCAGCAGACCTGCGACAGGCCTAAAGAACACTGAAGCTTTCTTT
CDR3aa: CASSRPATGLKNTEAFF

j_gene: TRBJ1-2
v_gene: TRBV2
d_gene: TRBD1
abundance: NA
CDR3nt: TGTGCAAGCAGCCCGACAGGGAACGGCTATGGCTACACCTTC
CDR3aa: CASSPTGNGYGYTF

j_gene: TRBJ2-7
v_gene: TRBV15
d_gene: TRBD1
abundance: NA
CDR3nt: TGTGCCACCAGCAGGGGACAGGGGGCACTCTACGAGCAGTACTTC
CDR3aa: CATSRGQGALYEQYF

j_gene: TRBJ2-1
v_gene: TRBV27
d_gene: NA
abundance: NA
CDR3nt: TGTGCCAGCAGTTTATCCAGGGGGGCCTACAATGAGCAGTTCTTC
CDR3aa: CASSLSRGAYNEQFF

j_gene: TRBJ1-1
v_gene: TRBV19
d_gene: TRBD1
abundance: NA
CDR3nt: TGTGCCAGTGGACAGGGGGCGGACACTGAAGCTTTCTTT
CDR3aa: CASGQGADTEAFF

j_gene: TRBJ2-3
v_gene: TRBV5-5
d_gene: NA
abundance: NA
CDR3nt: TGTGCCAGCAGCTTGTTGTTTAGCAGAAACACAGATACGCAGTATTTT
CDR3aa: CASSLLFSRNTDTQYF

j_gene: TRBJ2-2
v_gene: TRBV3-1/TRBV3-2
d_gene: NA
abundance: NA
CDR3nt: TGTGCCAGCAGCCAAGTCGAGCGGTCCACCGGGGAGCTGTTTTTT
CDR3aa: CASSQVERSTGELFF

j_gene: TRBJ2-7
v_gene: TRBV10-3
d_gene: TRBD2
abundance: once
CDR3nt: TGTGCCATCAGTAAAGGGACTAGCGGGTCTACCTACGAGCAGTACTTC
CDR3aa: CAISKGTSGSTYEQYF

j_gene: TRBJ1-3
v_gene: TRBV10-3
d_gene: NA
abundance: NA
CDR3nt: TGTGCCATCACGGGGGGGACTGGAAACACCATATATTTT
CDR3aa: CAITGGTGNTIYF

j_gene: TRBJ1-2
v_gene: TRBV6-5
d_gene: NA
abundance: NA
CDR3nt: TGTGCCAGCAGTTACTCGATTGGGCAGAACTATGGCTACACCTTC
CDR3aa: CASSYSIGQNYGYTF

j_gene: TRBJ2-2
v_gene: TRBV10-2
d_gene: TRBD2
abundance: NA
CDR3nt: TGCGCCACCCATGGGGAAGCGGGAGGGTTCCGGGAGCTGTTTTTT
CDR3aa: CATHGEAGGFRELFF

j_gene: TRBJ2-1
v_gene: TRBV5-1
d_gene: TRBD2
abundance: NA
CDR3nt: TGCGCCAGCAGCCCCCCCGCCGGACTAGCCCTGGGTGAGCAGTTCTTC
CDR3aa: CASSPPAGLALGEQFF

j_gene: TRBJ2-2
v_gene: TRBV7-2
d_gene: TRBD2
abundance: NA
CDR3nt: TGTGCCGGGGGGAGGGCCGGCGGGGAGCTGTTTTTT
CDR3aa: CAGGRAGGELFF

j_gene: TRBJ2-5
v_gene: TRBV3-1/TRBV3-2
d_gene: NA
abundance: once
CDR3nt: TGTGCCAGCAGCCAAGATCTGGGCCCCCAAGAGACCCAGTACTTC
CDR3aa: CASSQDLGPQETQYF

j_gene: TRBJ1-1
v_gene: TRBV19
d_gene: NA
abundance: NA
CDR3nt: TGTGCCAGTAGTATAGATTGGGGGCCTAATGAAGCTTTCTTT
CDR3aa: CASSIDWGPNEAFF

j_gene: TRBJ1-5
v_gene: TRBV3-1/TRBV3-2
d_gene: TRBD1
abundance: NA
CDR3nt: TGTGCCAGCAGCCAAACGACAGGGAGTAATCAGCCCCAGCATTTT
CDR3aa: CASSQTTGSNQPQHF

j_gene: TRBJ1-6
v_gene: TRBV10-2
d_gene: NA
abundance: NA
CDR3nt: TGCGCCAGCAGTGAGCAGGGTGGAAATTCACCCCTCCACTTT
CDR3aa: CASSEQGGNSPLHF

j_gene: TRBJ1-5
v_gene: TRBV6-5
d_gene: NA
abundance: NA
CDR3nt: TGTGCCAGTGGGGCAGGCGCCAAGCCCCAGCATTTT
CDR3aa: CASGAGAKPQHF

j_gene: TRBJ1-2
v_gene: TRBV6-5
d_gene: NA
abundance: NA
CDR3nt: TGTGCCAGCAGTCCACAGCATGGCAATGGCTACACCTTC
CDR3aa: CASSPQHGNGYTF

j_gene: TRBJ1-1
v_gene: TRBV7-2
d_gene: NA
abundance: NA
CDR3nt: TGTGCAAGCAGTGAGTGGCAGGCCGACACTGAAGCTTTCTTT
CDR3aa: CASSEWQADTEAFF

j_gene: TRBJ1-3
v_gene: TRBV5-6
d_gene: NA
abundance: NA
CDR3nt: TGTGCCAGCAGCTTTGGTCCGGGCTCTGGAAACACCATATATTTT
CDR3aa: CASSFGPGSGNTIYF

j_gene: TRBJ2-7
v_gene: TRBV11-2
d_gene: NA
abundance: NA
CDR3nt: TGTGCCAGCAGCTTAGAAGGGGGAGAATCCTACGAGCAGTACTTC
CDR3aa: CASSLEGGESYEQYF